The 21 T cell receptor beta chains given below trace back to one sample, sequenced in a study of shared clonotypes between healthy human individuals. Here immunoSEQ multiplex PCR was the method, and the copy in TCRdb shows in-frame clones only, minus some. The repertoire holds about 120,000 clones, around 65% seen once, with roughly a quarter in the top ten. The sequencing sample was made of memory CD8+ T cells sorted from blood. Subset indicated: CD45RO+ cells pooled with CCR7-negative TemRA cells. These receptors originate from a woman aged 30 to 39 in good health.

The V and J genes are TRBV25-1 and TRBJ2-7; 7 nucleotides line up with TRBD2. The CDR3 is 16 amino acids. Per the germline V gene, CDR1 is MGHDK and CDR2 is SYGVNS. With 0 bases clipped from V and 6 bases from J, the junction kept 11 bases outside the gene matches. As DNA, the CDR3 is TGTGCCAGCAGTGAATATCGGGGAGGGCCTCTATCCGAGCAGTACTTC. Translated, it gives CASSEYRGGPLSEQYF.

The V and J genes are TRBV11-2 and TRBJ1-2; D perhaps matches TRBD1 (5 bases). Trimming cost V 5 bases and J 2 bases, with 15 bases left between them. Germline lookup yields CDR1 SGHAT and CDR2 FQNNGV. CDR3 length: 15 residues. The CDR3: CASSPQRQLNYGYTF. The CDR3 DNA is TGTGCCAGCAGCCCGCAGCGACAGCTAAACTATGGCTACACCTTC.

The J gene is TRBJ2-1, the V gene TRBV25-1; D perhaps matches TRBD2 (6 bases). This CDR3 is 14 amino acids long. Germline V gene data show CDR1 as MGHDK and CDR2 as SYGVNS. The V gene lost 6 bases and the J gene lost 5 bases, with 14 bases spanning the gap. The CDR3 protein is CASRAGTYNNEQFF. The CDR3 DNA is TGTGCCAGCAGGGCCGGGACTTACAACAATGAGCAGTTCTTC.

The chain carries TRBV5-1 and TRBJ2-7; no definite D call. The germline gives CDR1 SGHRS, CDR2 YFSETQ. The CDR3 is made up of 12 amino acids. V was pared by 2 bases and J by 4 bases, with 7 bases between. The CDR3 spells CASSLDRYEQYF. The CDR3 coding sequence is TGCGCCAGCAGCTTAGATCGGTACGAGCAGTACTTC.

This clone was detected once. The V gene is TRBV7-9, the J gene TRBJ1-1; TRBD1 aligns across 7 bases. This CDR3 has 17 residues. The germline gives CDR1 SEHNR, CDR2 FQNEAQ (reference sequence). Unmatched junction bases numbered 21, after V lost 10 bases and J lost 4 bases. CDR3 residues: CAILLSPDRVGGTEAFF. CDR3 nucleotide sequence: TGTGCCATACTACTAAGTCCCGACAGGGTTGGAGGCACTGAAGCTTTCTTT.

CDR3 in amino acids: CASSLGTRGWVYEQYF. The CDR3 DNA is TGTGCCAGCAGTCTCGGGACTCGGGGTTGGGTCTACGAGCAGTACTTC. The chain has TRBV27 and TRBJ2-7; weak D call: TRBD2 (6 bases). The V gene lost 5 bases and the J gene lost 3 bases, with 20 bases spanning the gap. This CDR3 comprises 16 residues. Per the germline V gene, CDR1 is MNHEY and CDR2 is SMNVEV (reference sequence).

This clone was recorded at least ten times. V usage is TRBV15 and J usage is TRBJ1-1; D perhaps matches TRBD1 (5 bases). CDR1 LNHNV and CDR2 YYDKDF come from the germline V gene (reference sequence). The germline V and J ends were trimmed by 0 bases and 6 bases, with 11 bases remaining between them. The CDR3 consists of 14 residues. CDR3 sequence (DNA): TGTGCCACCAGCAGAGAAGACAGTTCATCTGAAGCTTTCTTT. It encodes CATSREDSSSEAFF.

This clone came up a few times. This chain joins TRBV27 and TRBJ2-1; 14 nucleotides match TRBD2. This CDR3 is built from 15 residues. The germline V gene has CDR1 MNHEY and CDR2 SMNVEV (reference sequence). J lost 8 bases, V lost 6 bases, and 6 bases had no gene match. The CDR3 loop reads CASSHGTSGSYEQFF. CDR3 DNA: TGTGCCAGCAGCCACGGGACTAGCGGGAGCTATGAGCAGTTCTTC.

The J gene is TRBJ2-5, the V gene TRBV11-2, with D uncertain. V was trimmed by 0 bases and J by 1 base, leaving 3 bases between them. There are 13 residues in the CDR3. Germline V gene sequence: CDR1 SGHAT, CDR2 FQNNGV. The DNA for the CDR3 is TGTGCCAGCAGCTTAGACTTCCAAGAGACCCAGTACTTC. This codes for CASSLDFQETQYF.

This clone was detected only a few times. The J gene is TRBJ1-5, the V gene TRBV5-6, with D hard to call. There are 12 residues in the CDR3. Per germline, CDR1 SGHDT and CDR2 YYEEEE. Trimming took off 3 bases at V and 3 bases at J, with 4 bases between the two ends. In DNA form, the CDR3 reads TGTGCCAGCAGCTCGTTCAATCAGCCCCAGCATTTT. It translates to CASSSFNQPQHF.

This clone was counted ten times or more. The chain combines TRBV19 with TRBJ2-3, with D perhaps TRBD2 (6 bases). The CDR3 consists of 18 residues. The germline CDR1 and CDR2 sequences are LNHDA and SQIVND (reference sequence). Trimming cost V 4 bases and J 2 bases, with 22 bases left between them. The CDR3 loop is CASSTQTPSEGYTDTQYF. DNA of the CDR3: TGTGCCAGTAGTACCCAAACCCCGTCGGAGGGCTACACAGATACGCAGTATTTT.

Only a few counts were recorded for this clone. The J gene is TRBJ2-7, the V gene TRBV30; D call uncertain. V was shortened by 0 bases and J by 6 bases, with 9 bases between the two germline ends. Germline CDR1 reads GTSNPN; CDR2 reads SVGIG (reference sequence). The CDR3 extends over 12 amino acids. Here the CDR3 reads CAWSVGSPEQYF. The CDR3 bases are TGTGCCTGGAGTGTAGGGTCGCCCGAGCAGTACTTC. Using reference TRBV30 and TRBJ2-7 for the parts outside the CDR3, the full variable domain is SQTIHQWPATLVQPVGSPLSLECTVEGTSNPNLYWYRQAAGRGLQLLFYSVGIGQISSEVPQNLSASRPQDRQFILSSKKLLLSDSGFYLCAWSVGSPEQYFGPGTRLTVT.

This chain connects TRBV13 to TRBJ2-3; 8 bases are shared with TRBD2. Germline V lookup: CDR1 PRHDT, CDR2 FYEKMQ (reference sequence). The CDR3 consists of 16 residues. Germline trimming cut 3 bases from V and 7 bases from J; bases unmatched to any gene: 12. The CDR3 here is CASSLRRPPSGHTQYF. The CDR3, as DNA: TGTGCCAGCAGCTTGAGAAGGCCGCCTAGCGGGCATACGCAGTATTTT.

The V gene is TRBV6-1, the J gene TRBJ2-1; 12 bases line up with TRBD2. With V trimmed by 2 bases and J by 9 bases, 5 bases remained unmatched. This CDR3 is built from 15 residues. Germline CDR1 is MNHNS and CDR2 is SASEGT. The CDR3 reads CASSEQLAGGFEQFF. The CDR3, as DNA: TGTGCCAGCAGTGAACAACTAGCGGGAGGTTTTGAGCAGTTCTTC.

This chain joins TRBV6-5 and TRBJ2-2; no reliable D call. The length of the CDR3 is 13 residues. Trimming removed 6 bases at V and 7 bases at J, with 12 bases between. In germline, CDR1 is MNHEY, CDR2 SVGAGI. The CDR3 loop reads CASRVRLGGELFF. CDR3 DNA sequence: TGTGCCAGCAGGGTCAGGTTGGGCGGGGAGCTGTTTTTT.

The V and J genes are TRBV28 and TRBJ2-1; 11 nucleotides agree with TRBD2. Germline values: CDR1 MDHEN, CDR2 SYDVKM. The CDR3 consists of 15 residues. Unmatched junction bases numbered 12, after V lost 5 bases and J lost 12 bases. The CDR3 reads CASSPPGLAVAGQFF. The DNA of the CDR3 is TGTGCCAGCAGTCCCCCGGGACTAGCGGTTGCGGGGCAGTTCTTC.

Many counts were recorded for this clone. V gene TRBV9 combines with J gene TRBJ1-2; D gene ambiguous. CDR3 length: 13 residues. The germline V gene encodes CDR1 SGDLS and CDR2 YYNGEE. With 0 bases removed from V and 1 base from J, the gap between germline ends came to 4 bases. The CDR3 region has the DNA TGTGCCAGCAGCGTAGATAATAACTATGGCTACACCTTC. Translating it yields CASSVDNNYGYTF.

The chain combines TRBV28 with TRBJ2-1; 8 bases match TRBD2. V was pared by 3 bases and J by 7 bases, with 8 bases of the junction left unmatched. The CDR3 consists of 15 residues. Germline V gene sequence: CDR1 MDHEN, CDR2 SYDVKM. The CDR3 region has the DNA TGTGCCAGCAGTTTTAGGGTTAGCGGGATAAATGAGCAGTTCTTC. Protein: CASSFRVSGINEQFF.

This clone was seen at least ten times. This rearrangement joins TRBV27 to TRBJ1-1; D unresolved. The CDR3 runs 13 residues. CDR1 and CDR2 from the germline V gene are MNHEY and SMNVEV (reference sequence). V shed 8 bases and J shed 2 bases, with 12 bases lying between them. The DNA for the CDR3 is TGTGCCAGCTCGCTAGGGATCAACACTGAAGCTTTCTTT. It yields the protein CASSLGINTEAFF.

This clone was detected once. The rearrangement joins TRBV2 to TRBJ2-7; 10 bases are a match to TRBD2. This CDR3 is 15 amino acids long. Germline values: CDR1 SNHLY, CDR2 FYNNEI. The J segment lost 7 bases and the V segment lost 7 bases, leaving 13 bases of the junction unmatched. The CDR3 spells CASTDGLAGVGEQYF. The CDR3 DNA sequence: TGTGCCAGCACTGACGGGCTAGCGGGAGTAGGAGAGCAGTACTTC. Based on the CDR3 plus reference TRBV2 and TRBJ2-7, the full variable domain is EPEVTQTPSHQVTQMGQEVILRCVPISNHLYFYWYRQILGQKVEFLVSFYNNEISEKSEIFDDQFSVERPDGSNFTLKIRSTKLEDSAMYFCASTDGLAGVGEQYFGPGTRLTVT.

The rearrangement links TRBV27 to TRBJ2-7; TRBD1 is a possible D gene (5 bases). The CDR3 loop spans 11 amino acids. Germline V gene lookup returns CDR1 MNHEY and CDR2 SMNVEV (reference sequence). Deletions cut 10 bases from V and 5 bases from J, with 12 bases between. In nucleotides, the CDR3 is TGTGCCACTCAGTGGGGCCACGAGCAGTACTTC. This translates into CATQWGHEQYF.